These T cell receptor beta chains were read from a single sample in a study of blood T cell repertoires in COVID-19. This table comes from immunoSEQ multiplex PCR, and its TCRdb copy is limited to in-frame clones, with some not included. Of about 72,000 clones detected, 82% appear once; the ten largest clones hold over 15%. The material sequenced was peripheral blood. The receptors stem from a human donor in a cohort sampled during active COVID-19. Each CDR3 is given with its conserved first and last residue. The order of the fields is D gene, clone size, J gene, V gene, CDR3 protein, CDR3 DNA. The D gene is left open where the match is weak. Size tells how often a clone was seen (once, few, many) or the class of an expanded clone, and some rows leave it out.

TRBD1	.	TRBJ1-2	TRBV30	CAWSVQGLQGAYGYTF	TGTGCCTGGAGTGTACAAGGGCTGCAGGGGGCCTATGGCTACACCTTC
.	.	TRBJ1-2	TRBV20-1	CSVGDNYGYTF	TGCAGTGTCGGGGATAACTATGGCTACACCTTC
TRBD1	.	TRBJ2-7	TRBV11-3	CASSPRDRDYEQYF	TGTGCCAGCAGCCCTAGGGACAGGGACTACGAGCAGTACTTC
TRBD2	.	TRBJ2-3	TRBV5-4	CASSPGLGTSGASSTDTQYF	TGTGCCAGCAGCCCGGGGCTAGGGACTAGCGGGGCCTCTAGCACAGATACGCAGTATTTT
TRBD1	.	TRBJ1-2	TRBV15	CATSRDQGQGFYGYTF	TGTGCCACCAGCAGAGATCAGGGACAGGGCTTCTATGGCTACACCTTC
TRBD1	.	TRBJ1-2	TRBV5-4	CASSPTGVGDGYTF	TGTGCCAGCAGCCCGACAGGGGTGGGCGATGGCTACACCTTC
.	.	TRBJ2-7	TRBV6-5	CASRRAGDSYEQYF	TGTGCCAGCAGGAGGGCAGGGGACTCCTACGAGCAGTACTTC
TRBD2	.	TRBJ2-1	TRBV20-1	CSASVAGDEYNEQFF	TGCAGTGCTAGTGTGGCGGGAGATGAATACAATGAGCAGTTCTTC
TRBD1	.	TRBJ1-5	TRBV5-6	CASSHKFRDRVQPQHF	TGTGCCAGCAGCCATAAATTCCGGGACAGGGTACAGCCCCAGCATTTT
.	.	TRBJ2-2	TRBV6-1	CASSGPSALNTGELFF	TGTGCCAGCAGTGGTCCTAGCGCCCTGAACACCGGGGAGCTGTTTTTT
TRBD1	.	TRBJ2-7	TRBV4-3	CASSQSGQGVYEQYF	TGCGCCAGCAGCCAATCGGGACAGGGAGTTTACGAGCAGTACTTC
TRBD2	.	TRBJ2-2	TRBV7-8	CASSLRDYNTGELFF	TGTGCCAGCAGCTTGAGGGACTACAACACCGGGGAGCTGTTTTTT
TRBD1	.	TRBJ1-1	TRBV10-3	CASLPGQGVRLEAFF	TGTGCCTCACTCCCGGGACAGGGGGTTCGGCTTGAAGCTTTCTTT
.	few	TRBJ1-1	TRBV7-2	CASSKQGGTEAFF	TGTGCCAGCAGCAAACAGGGAGGGACTGAAGCTTTCTTT